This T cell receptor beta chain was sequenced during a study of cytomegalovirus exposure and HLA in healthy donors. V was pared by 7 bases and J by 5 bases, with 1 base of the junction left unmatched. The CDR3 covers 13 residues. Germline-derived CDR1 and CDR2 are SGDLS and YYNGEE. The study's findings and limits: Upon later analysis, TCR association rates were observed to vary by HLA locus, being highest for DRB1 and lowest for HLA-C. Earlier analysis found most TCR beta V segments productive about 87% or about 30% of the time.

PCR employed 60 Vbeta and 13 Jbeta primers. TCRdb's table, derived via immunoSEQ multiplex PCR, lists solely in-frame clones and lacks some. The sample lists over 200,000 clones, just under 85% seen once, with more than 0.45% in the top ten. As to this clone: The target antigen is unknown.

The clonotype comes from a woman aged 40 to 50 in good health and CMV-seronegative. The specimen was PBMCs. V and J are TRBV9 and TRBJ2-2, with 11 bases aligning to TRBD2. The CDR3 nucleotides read TGTGCCAGCGGGACTAGCGGAACCGGGGAGCTGTTTTTT. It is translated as CASGTSGTGELFF.